This TCR beta chain was identified in a study of cytotoxic CD8 clonotypes in ibrutinib-treated CLL. Trimming shortened V by 3 bases and J by 5 bases, and 14 bases separated the two germline ends. Germline V gene sequence: CDR1 KGHSH, CDR2 LQKENI. The CDR3 is 15 residues long. The data were produced by immunoSEQ multiplex PCR, yet TCRdb's version contains in-frame clones alone and is incomplete. The sample has 150,000 to 250,000 clones, approximately 68% seen once. V usage is TRBV18 and J usage is TRBJ1-3; D might be TRBD1 (6 bases). This TCR derives from a human donor with chronic lymphocytic leukemia. Sequences were derived from PBMCs, sampled after 24 months of ibrutinib treatment. In DNA form, the CDR3 reads TGTGCCAGCTCACCGACAGGCGAGTGGAGAAACACCATATATTTT. The encoded protein is CASSPTGEWRNTIYF.